The 24 T cell receptor beta chains listed next were all sequenced from one sample in a study of blood T cell repertoires in COVID-19. Produced via immunoSEQ multiplex PCR; TCRdb's table is partial and in-frame only. This sample has around 260,000 clones; around four fifths occur once, and the top ten carry about 4.5%. Input material: peripheral blood. The source of these receptors is a man in his fifties or sixties who had recovered from COVID-19.

The rearrangement joins TRBV21-1 to TRBJ2-7; the table's TRBD2 call for D was not verified on the DNA. TRBV21-1 is flagged as a pseudogene. This CDR3 has 17 residues. CDR3 sequence (DNA): TGTGCCAGCAGCCCCCGGACTAGCGGGAAAGGCGTCCCCGAGCAGTACTTC. This codes for CASSPRTSGKGVPEQYF.

J is TRBJ2-1 and V is TRBV7-3; 10 nucleotides align to TRBD2. The CDR3 has 15 residues. The trim removed 5 bases at V and 3 bases at J, leaving 4 bases unmatched. CDR1 and CDR2 from the germline V gene are SGHTA and FQGTGA. CDR3 protein: CASSTQRGGYNEQFF. CDR3 nucleotide sequence: TGTGCCAGCAGCACCCAGCGGGGGGGCTACAATGAGCAGTTCTTC.

The chain uses TRBV7-6 and TRBJ2-2; tentatively, D is TRBD2 (5 bases). The CDR3 totals 15 residues. V was pared by 8 bases and J by 2 bases, with 15 bases between. Germline-derived CDR1 and CDR2 are SGHVS and FNYEAQ. The CDR3 reads CASGLQASNTGELFF. The CDR3 DNA reads as TGTGCCAGCGGACTCCAAGCGTCTAACACCGGGGAGCTGTTTTTT.

The chain couples TRBV3-1 (or the pseudogene TRBV3-2) to TRBJ2-7; unclear D gene. Germline assignment: CDR1 LGHDT and CDR2 YNNKEL (reference sequence). This CDR3 region has 13 residues. The V gene lost 0 bases and the J gene lost 6 bases, with 9 bases spanning the gap. DNA of the CDR3: TGTGCCAGCAGCCAAGAGGGTAGCCGCGAGCAGTACTTC. This translates into CASSQEGSREQYF.

Here the CDR3 reads CASRASGSANTEAFF. The CDR3 DNA follows: TGTGCCAGCAGGGCGTCAGGCTCGGCGAACACTGAAGCTTTCTTT. The chain recombines TRBV28 with TRBJ1-1; D unclear. Trimming cost V 6 bases and J 1 base, with 15 bases left between them. There are 15 residues in the CDR3. Germline assignment: CDR1 MDHEN and CDR2 SYDVKM.

This sequence joins TRBV11-1 and TRBJ2-5; D might be TRBD1 (5 bases). The germline V and J ends were trimmed by 5 bases and 1 base, with 11 bases remaining between them. The CDR3 runs to 14 residues. Germline V gives CDR1 SGHAT, CDR2 FQDESV (reference sequence). As DNA, the CDR3 is TGTGCCAGCAGCCCACAGACAGCCCAAGAGACCCAGTACTTC. This translates into CASSPQTAQETQYF.

The chain links TRBV5-1 to TRBJ2-5; TRBD1 matches at 12 bases. The length of the CDR3 is 16 residues. J lost 5 bases, V lost 3 bases, and 8 bases had no gene match. Germline loops: CDR1 SGHRS, CDR2 YFSETQ. The CDR3 loop is CASSSTPGQGAETQYF. CDR3 nucleotide sequence: TGCGCCAGCAGCTCGACTCCGGGACAGGGGGCCGAGACCCAGTACTTC.

The V and J genes are TRBV4-1 and TRBJ2-7, with D perhaps matching TRBD1 (6 bases). The CDR3 runs to 15 residues. Deletions cut 1 base from V and 5 bases from J, with 15 bases between. From germline, CDR1 is MGHRA and CDR2 YSYEKL. CDR3 region: CASSQAYSDRDEQYF. DNA of the CDR3: TGCGCCAGCAGCCAAGCCTACTCGGACAGAGACGAGCAGTACTTC.

The rearrangement uses TRBV4-1 and TRBJ1-2; D is uncertain. Germline assignment: CDR1 MGHRA and CDR2 YSYEKL. V shed 1 base and J shed 5 bases, with 11 bases lying between them. The length of the CDR3 is 14 residues. CDR3 sequence: CASSQAKFGYGYTF. The CDR3 bases are TGCGCCAGCAGCCAAGCAAAATTCGGGTATGGCTACACCTTC.

The rearrangement uses TRBV7-8 and TRBJ1-1; D is uncertain. Germline CDR1 SGHVS, CDR2 FQNEAQ. This CDR3 has 14 residues. The V end was cut by 5 bases, the J end by 1 base, with 11 bases between. The CDR3, as DNA: TGTGCCAGCAGCGCCGCAAGACAGAACACTGAAGCTTTCTTT. Protein product: CASSAARQNTEAFF.

The V call is TRBV2, the J call TRBJ2-6, with 7 positions matching TRBD2. V gave up 9 bases and J gave up 0 bases; unmatched junction bases: 8. CDR1 and CDR2 (germline): SNHLY, FYNNEI. The CDR3 totals 16 residues. DNA of the CDR3: TGTGCCAGTGATAGCGGGTGGGCCTCTGGGGCCAACGTCCTGACTTTC. It yields the protein CASDSGWASGANVLTF.

Many counts were recorded for this clone. The rearrangement joins TRBV25-1 to TRBJ2-7, with 9 bases identical to TRBD1. The V gene's germline CDR1 is MGHDK and CDR2 SYGVNS. The CDR3 length is 15 residues. V shed 2 bases, J shed 4 bases, and the junction held 6 bases outside the gene matches. The DNA for the CDR3 is TGTGCCAGCAGTGAAATAGGGACAGGGATATACGAGCAGTACTTC. Its protein is CASSEIGTGIYEQYF.

The chain recombines TRBV5-4 with TRBJ2-3; D not certain. Per the germline V gene, CDR1 is SGHNT and CDR2 is YYREEE (reference sequence). Trimming removed 4 bases at V and 1 base at J, with 10 bases between. CDR3 length: 14 residues. The CDR3 coding sequence is TGTGCCAGCAGCCTAAAAAGTGGCACAGATACGCAGTATTTT. Residues: CASSLKSGTDTQYF.

The rearrangement links TRBV3-1 (or the pseudogene TRBV3-2) to TRBJ1-1; D not certain. Germline V lookup: CDR1 LGHDT, CDR2 YNNKEL (reference sequence). V shed 3 bases and J shed 4 bases, with 12 bases lying between them. There are 14 residues in the CDR3. The CDR3 region is CASSHSPVGTEAFF. DNA of the CDR3: TGTGCCAGCAGCCATTCTCCAGTTGGCACTGAAGCTTTCTTT.

The chain has TRBV27 and TRBJ2-1; D may be TRBD1 (5 bases). V gave up 5 bases and J gave up 8 bases, with 22 bases separating them. CDR3 length equals 16 residues. Germline-derived CDR1 and CDR2 are MNHEY and SMNVEV (reference sequence). CDR3 region: CASSTIDQGVRDEQFF. CDR3 coding DNA: TGTGCCAGCAGTACAATCGACCAAGGGGTTCGCGATGAGCAGTTCTTC.

The chain combines TRBV9 with TRBJ2-6; D is possibly TRBD2 (6 bases). V was pared by 3 bases and J by 3 bases, with 13 bases between. This CDR3 has 16 amino acids. CDR1 and CDR2 from the germline V gene are SGDLS and YYNGEE. CDR3 in amino acids: CASSGGGVGGANVLTF. CDR3 bases: TGTGCCAGCAGCGGAGGCGGGGTCGGTGGGGCCAACGTCCTGACTTTC. Based on the CDR3 plus reference TRBV9 and TRBJ2-6, the full variable domain is DSGVTQTPKHLITATGQRVTLRCSPRSGDLSVYWYQQSLDQGLQFLIQYYNGEERAKGNILERFSAQQFPDLHSELNLSSLELGDSALYFCASSGGGVGGANVLTFGAGSRLTVL.

The V gene is TRBV7-6, the J gene TRBJ2-2; 8 bases are shared with TRBD2. The CDR3 runs to 15 residues. The germline V gene encodes CDR1 SGHVS and CDR2 FNYEAQ. Trimming removed 5 bases from V and 0 bases from J; junction bases left unmatched: 2. The CDR3 is CASSQTSANTGELFF. The CDR3 DNA sequence: TGTGCCAGCAGCCAGACTAGCGCGAACACCGGGGAGCTGTTTTTT.

This clone was picked up a small number of times. DNA of the CDR3: TGCGCCAGCAGCCTTGAAGCTACCGTGAACACTGAAGCTTTCTTT. Translation: CASSLEATVNTEAFF. J is TRBJ1-1 and V is TRBV4-1, with D unresolved. The germline V gene has CDR1 MGHRA and CDR2 YSYEKL. V lost 4 bases and J lost 0, with 12 bases in between. This CDR3 region has 15 residues.

The CDR3 sequence is CASGGQGITGELFF. The CDR3 nucleotides read TGCGCCAGCGGGGGACAGGGGATCACCGGGGAGCTGTTTTTT. The genes are TRBV10-2 and TRBJ2-2, with 10 bases matching TRBD1. CDR3 length equals 14 residues. Per germline, CDR1 WSHSY and CDR2 SAAADI. Trimming took 8 bases from V and 4 from J; bases not matched to a gene: 4.

This rearrangement joins TRBV19 to TRBJ1-5; TRBD1 matches at 8 bases. Germline-derived CDR1 and CDR2 are LNHDA and SQIVND (reference sequence). With 10 bases clipped from V and 4 bases from J, the junction kept 9 bases outside the gene matches. This CDR3 spans 14 amino acids. This chain's CDR3 is CATETGALNQPQHF. The CDR3 DNA reads as TGTGCCACTGAGACAGGGGCCCTTAATCAGCCCCAGCATTTT.

This clone occurred a few times. This rearrangement joins TRBV5-1 to TRBJ2-2, with a tentative D call TRBD2 (5 bases). V gave up 4 bases and J gave up 0 bases, with 10 bases separating them. CDR1 SGHRS and CDR2 YFSETQ come from the germline V gene. The CDR3 is made up of 15 amino acids. The CDR3 region is CASSLLASNTGELFF. The CDR3 DNA reads as TGCGCCAGCAGCCTGCTAGCTTCGAACACCGGGGAGCTGTTTTTT.

To note about this clone: Other nucleotide sequences from this sample produce the same CDR3. This chain links TRBV6-5 with TRBJ1-5, with D possibly being TRBD1 (6 bases). The CDR3 contains 13 residues. V lost 6 bases and J 3 bases, leaving 9 bases between the germline ends. Germline values: CDR1 MNHEY, CDR2 SVGAGI. For the CDR3, the DNA is TGTGCCAGCAGAGGACAGTACAATCAGCCCCAGCATTTT. It codes for CASRGQYNQPQHF.

A remark on this clone: Other DNA sequences in this sample translate to the same CDR3. The rearrangement uses TRBV12-3 or TRBV12-4 and TRBJ1-1; D not resolved. Trimming cost V 2 bases and J 1 base, with 5 bases left between them. CDR3 length: 13 amino acids. The CDR3 region is CASSLTRNTEAFF. The CDR3 region has the DNA TGTGCCAGCAGTTTAACAAGGAACACTGAAGCTTTCTTT.

The chain is built from TRBV3-1 (or the pseudogene TRBV3-2) and TRBJ2-5; TRBD2 matches 7 bases. This CDR3 is built from 14 residues. Germline CDR1 is LGHDT and CDR2 is YNNKEL (reference sequence). Unmatched junction bases numbered 11, after V lost 7 bases and J lost 6 bases. The DNA of the CDR3 is TGTGCCAGCACCCCGAGCGGGGCCGCGAAGACCCAGTACTTC. Translated: CASTPSGAAKTQYF.